The clone carrying this T cell receptor beta chain showed up just a few times. Antigen unknown. The data are from a study of T cells after yellow fever vaccination. V shed 0 bases and J shed 1 base, with 6 bases lying between them. This CDR3 is built from 13 residues. Germline V gives CDR1 DFQATT, CDR2 SNEGSKA (reference sequence). TCRdb reprocessed the 5' RACE reads with MiXCR, giving one entry per CDR3 protein. The data hold 340,000 or so distinct CDR3 sequences, with roughly an eighth observed a single time. Study findings and constraints: The booster response re-showed most primary clones: 96% CD4, approximately 86% CD8. Of the clonotypes, a small share occurred in both CD4 and CD8 compartments.

Sample: CD4+ T cells sorted from PBMCs, taken 15 days after the yellow fever booster vaccination. This clonotype originated in a man between 18 and 29 years old who received the YFV17D yellow fever vaccine. The chain has TRBV20-1 and TRBJ2-5; the D is unclear. DNA for the CDR3: TGCAGTGCTAGAGATGATATCCAAGAGACCCAGTACTTC. Residues: CSARDDIQETQYF.